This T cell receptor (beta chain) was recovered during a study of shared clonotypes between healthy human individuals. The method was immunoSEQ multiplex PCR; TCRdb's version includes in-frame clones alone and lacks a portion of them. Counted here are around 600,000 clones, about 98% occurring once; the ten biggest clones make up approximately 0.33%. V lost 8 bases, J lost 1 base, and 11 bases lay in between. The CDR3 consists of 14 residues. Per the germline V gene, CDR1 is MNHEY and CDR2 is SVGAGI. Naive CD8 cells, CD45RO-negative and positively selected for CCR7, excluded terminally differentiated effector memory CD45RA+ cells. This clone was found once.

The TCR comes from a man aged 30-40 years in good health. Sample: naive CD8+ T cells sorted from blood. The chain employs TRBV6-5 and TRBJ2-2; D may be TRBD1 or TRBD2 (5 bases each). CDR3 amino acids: CASRDVGNTGELFF. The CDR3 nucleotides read TGTGCCAGCCGGGACGTGGGGAACACCGGGGAGCTGTTTTTT.